These T cell receptor beta chains were read from a single sample in a study of T cells in Graves' hyperthyroidism and ophthalmopathy. TCRdb analysed the multiplex PCR reads with MiXCR anew, one entry per CDR3 protein. The sample has approximately 400,000 distinct CDR3 sequences; more than 13% are singletons. Sequenced input: blood. The receptors originated from a woman aged 25 to 39 with Graves' hyperthyroidism. Each CDR3 is given with its conserved first and last residue. A D gene is named only where the DNA matches it firmly. A clone size is listed for some rows: how often the clone was seen (once, few, many), or a class if it is expanded.

TRBJ1-3 | NA | many | TRBV7-2 | TGTGCCAGCAGCTTAGAGGTGTCGGCTGGAAACACCATATATTTT | CASSLEVSAGNTIYF
TRBJ2-1 | NA | many | TRBV10-3 | TGTGCCACAACGCGTGAGGGGCGCGATGAGCAGTTCTTC | CATTREGRDEQFF
TRBJ2-7 | TRBD1 | many | TRBV5-1 | TGCGCCAGCAGCTTGGTGCCTTTGGGGACAGGCGGGGACTACGAGCAGTACTTC | CASSLVPLGTGGDYEQYF
TRBJ2-7 | TRBD2 | many | TRBV28 | TGTGCCAGCAGTTCCCCAAGAGGGCGGGAGGTGGAGGAGCAGTACTTC | CASSSPRGREVEEQYF
TRBJ2-3 | TRBD2 | many | TRBV28 | TGTGCCAGCAAAGCGGGAGGGCCAAGGGATACGCAGTATTTT | CASKAGGPRDTQYF
TRBJ2-2 | NA | many | TRBV3-1 | TGTGCCAGCAGCCAAGATAGGGGAGGGGAGCTGTTTTTT | CASSQDRGGELFF
TRBJ2-7 | TRBD2 | NA | TRBV6-1 | TGTGCCAGCAGGCTAGCGGGAGCTTATTACGAGCACTACTTC | CASRLAGAYYEHYF
TRBJ2-3 | NA | NA | TRBV20-1 | TGCAGTGGTTCCGTAGGCGGGAAGGTCGTTACAGATACGCAGTATTTT | CSGSVGGKVVTDTQYF
TRBJ2-7 | TRBD2 | many | TRBV2 | TGTGCCAGCAGTGGACGGGGGACTAGCGGGGTGAGGCAGTACTTC | CASSGRGTSGVRQYF
TRBJ2-3 | TRBD2 | many | TRBV7-3 | TGTGCCAGCAGCTCTAGCGGGGGGAGCACAGATACGCAGTATTTT | CASSSSGGSTDTQYF
TRBJ1-1 | NA | many | TRBV18 | TGTGCCAGCTCACCACTCACGGGCTCGGACACTGAAGCTTTCTTT | CASSPLTGSDTEAFF
TRBJ2-7 | TRBD1 | NA | TRBV18 | TGTGCCAGCTCACCAGAGGGGGCGATTTACGAGCAGTACTTC | CASSPEGAIYEQYF
TRBJ2-3 | TRBD2 | NA | TRBV28 | TGTGCCAGCAGCTCACTAGCGAGAAGGGCAGATACGCAGTATTTT | CASSSLARRADTQYF
TRBJ1-4 | TRBD1 | NA | TRBV20-1 | TGCAGTGCTGGTTCAGGGGGCCAGGAAAAACTGTTTTTT | CSAGSGGQEKLFF
TRBJ2-5 | TRBD2 | few | TRBV11-2 | TGTGCCAGCAGCGCCGGTTACAGGGCTGCTAGACTAGCGGGAGGGAAAGAGACCCAGTACTTC | CASSAGYRAARLAGGKETQYF
TRBJ2-7 | NA | many | TRBV28 | TGTGCCAGCAGTTTAAGACAGACCTACGAGCAGTACTTC | CASSLRQTYEQYF
TRBJ1-5 | NA | many | TRBV6-1 | TGTGCCAGCAGTGAAGTTTTTGGTTCGGGGCAGCCCCAGCATTTT | CASSEVFGSGQPQHF
TRBJ2-3 | NA | many | TRBV10-3 | TGTGCCATCAGTGAGTCGGCTAGCGCTAGCACAGATACGCAGTATTTT | CAISESASASTDTQYF
TRBJ2-1 | TRBD2 | many | TRBV18 | TGTGCCAGCTCACCAATTAGCGGGGTCTCCTACAATGAGCAGTTCTTC | CASSPISGVSYNEQFF
TRBJ2-2 | TRBD2 | few | TRBV10-1 | TGCGCCAGCAGTTTGGTAGCGGGAGTCGATTTCGGGGAGCTGTTTTTT | CASSLVAGVDFGELFF
TRBJ1-5 | TRBD1 | NA | TRBV27 | TGTGCCAGCAGCCGGGACAGGGAGGGATATAGCAATCAGCCCCAGCATTTT | CASSRDREGYSNQPQHF
TRBJ1-1 | TRBD1 | many | TRBV7-6 | TGTGCCAGCAGCCCCCAGGACAGGGGACAGACTGAAGCTTTCTTT | CASSPQDRGQTEAFF
TRBJ2-7 | NA | many | TRBV7-2 | TGTGCCAGCAGCTTTGGGTCTGGTGAGCAGTACTTC | CASSFGSGEQYF
TRBJ1-1 | TRBD1 | NA | TRBV15 | TGTGCCACCAGCGGAGACAGGGGTCAACATACTGAAGCTTTCTTT | CATSGDRGQHTEAFF
TRBJ2-1 | TRBD2 | few | TRBV7-3 | TGTGCCAGCAGCTTAAAGGGCGGGACTAGCACCCCCTTGGAGGGCAATGAGCAGTTCTTC | CASSLKGGTSTPLEGNEQFF
TRBJ2-1 | TRBD2 | many | TRBV2 | TGTGCCAGCAGTGAACTTAGGCTAGCGGAATCCTACAATGAGCAGTTCTTC | CASSELRLAESYNEQFF
TRBJ2-3 | NA | many | TRBV20-1 | TGCAGTGCCATTTGGTGGGAGGCCACAGATACGCAGTATTTT | CSAIWWEATDTQYF
TRBJ2-5 | TRBD2 | NA | TRBV20-1 | TGCAGTGCTAGTTCTTATCTAAACCTAGCGGCGTACCAAGAGACCCAGTACTTC | CSASSYLNLAAYQETQYF
TRBJ2-3 | NA | NA | TRBV19 | TGTGCCAGTAGTCACAGACTTACAGATACGCAGTATTTT | CASSHRLTDTQYF
TRBJ2-7 | TRBD2 | many | TRBV7-2 | TGTGCCAGCAGTCTAGCGGGCTGGTCAAGCGAGCAGTACTTC | CASSLAGWSSEQYF
TRBJ2-7 | NA | many | TRBV18 | TGTGCCAGCTCACCACCTCGACTCCGTAGGGGAACCTACGAGCAGTACTTC | CASSPPRLRRGTYEQYF
TRBJ2-7 | NA | few | TRBV10-3 | TGTGCCATCAGTGATGGCCTATACGACGAGCAGTACTTC | CAISDGLYDEQYF
TRBJ1-1 | NA | many | TRBV2 | TGTGCCAGCAGGGGAGTGGGCCCTGAAGCTTTCTTT | CASRGVGPEAFF
TRBJ2-7 | NA | few | TRBV5-1 | TGCGCCGGCAGCTTGCGGGTGGCCTACGAGCAGTACTTC | CAGSLRVAYEQYF
TRBJ1-1 | NA | many | TRBV5-6 | TGTGCCAGCAGCTTGGGCCCCGGGAACACTGAAGCTTTCTTT | CASSLGPGNTEAFF
TRBJ2-2 | NA | few | TRBV18 | TGTGCCAGCTCACCACAGGGTTACTCCGGGGAGCTGTTTTTT | CASSPQGYSGELFF
TRBJ2-7 | NA | many | TRBV5-8 | TGTGCCAGCAGTTTTACGGGAGATGCCTACGAGCAGTACTTC | CASSFTGDAYEQYF
TRBJ2-7 | NA | many | TRBV18 | TGTGCCAGCTCTCAAAGTGGACGTTACGACGAGCAGTACTTC | CASSQSGRYDEQYF
TRBJ2-7 | NA | many | TRBV15 | TGTGCCACCAGCAGAGTGACATCTCCCCGCCGTTTCATCGAGCAGTACTTC | CATSRVTSPRRFIEQYF
TRBJ1-4 | NA | once | TRBV15 | TGTGCCACCAGCAGAGGTACCGGGACGGCTAATGAAAAACTGTTTTTT | CATSRGTGTANEKLFF
TRBJ2-1 | NA | many | TRBV28 | TGTGCCGGGACTTACAATGAGCAGTTCTTC | CAGTYNEQFF
TRBJ2-1 | NA | many | TRBV3-1 | TGTGCCAGTAGCCTGTATCGGGGCGGTGAGCAGTTCTTC | CASSLYRGGEQFF
TRBJ2-1 | TRBD1 | few | TRBV27 | TGTGCCTCTCGGGACAGGGGTAATATCAATGAGCAGTTCTTC | CASRDRGNINEQFF
TRBJ1-1 | NA | NA | TRBV27 | TGTGCCAGCTCACGGACCATGAACACTGAAGCTTTCTTT | CASSRTMNTEAFF
TRBJ2-2 | TRBD1 | NA | TRBV6-1 | TGTGCCAGCAGTCGACGCGACAGGGGGTACACCGGGGAGCTGTTTTTT | CASSRRDRGYTGELFF
TRBJ1-1 | TRBD1 | many | TRBV5-6 | TGTGCCAGCAGTCGAGACAGGGGAAGCGCTGAAGCTTTCTTT | CASSRDRGSAEAFF
TRBJ2-7 | NA | few | TRBV10-1 | TGCGCCAGCAGTGAGTCGCACAGACCCTACGAGCAGTACTTC | CASSESHRPYEQYF
TRBJ2-3 | TRBD2 | NA | TRBV20-1 | TGCAGTGCTAGAGATTGGTTTAGCGGGGATACGCAGTATTTT | CSARDWFSGDTQYF
TRBJ2-6 | NA | many | TRBV28 | TGTGCCAGCAGTTTCACGGCTGGGGCCAACGTCCTGACTTTC | CASSFTAGANVLTF
TRBJ2-2 | TRBD2 | few | TRBV5-6 | TGTGCCAGCAGCTTCGGACTAGCCTCTAGAATCGGGGAGCTGTTTTTT | CASSFGLASRIGELFF
TRBJ1-2 | NA | NA | TRBV12-3/TRBV12-4 | TGTGCCAGCAGTTCTGGGGGCGGTTATGGCTACACCTTC | CASSSGGGYGYTF
TRBJ2-1 | NA | NA | TRBV5-1 | TGCGCCAGCAGCCGAACAGGGACGACCTACAATGAGCAGTTCTTC | CASSRTGTTYNEQFF
TRBJ2-3 | TRBD1 | NA | TRBV24-1 | TGTGCCACCAGTGATTTCGAGACAGGGCTTACAGATACGCAGTATTTT | CATSDFETGLTDTQYF
TRBJ1-1 | NA | NA | TRBV28 | TGTGCCAGCAGCGTGGGACTCATGAACACTGAAGCTTTCTTT | CASSVGLMNTEAFF
TRBJ2-1 | TRBD2 | many | TRBV29-1 | TGCAGCGTTGAAGATCCCGGGACTAGCGGGAGAAGTCGTGAGCAGTTCTTC | CSVEDPGTSGRSREQFF